Below, 31 T cell receptor beta chains from the same sample are listed, as sequenced in a study of cytomegalovirus exposure and HLA in healthy donors (dated by TCRdb to 2016 to 2017). Receptors were amplified or captured by the immunoSEQ multiplex PCR assay. For the multiplex PCR, a mixture combining 60 forward primers for TCR Vbeta segments and 13 reverse primers for TCR Jbeta segments was used. Drawn from immuneACCESS, this table holds only the in-frame rearrangements with V and J called that TCRdb kept. Clones are partly lost; checked studies trace under half to an unresolved V gene and leave the rest unexplained. The sample table holds over 80,000 clones, of which roughly four fifths were seen once. The top ten clones comprise less than 4% of the sample. The sequencing input was PBMCs. These receptors originate from a man aged 35-49 years in good health and CMV-seronegative.

This clone was seen a single time. The chain carries TRBV4-1 and TRBJ2-7; 7 bases line up with TRBD2. V was pared by 2 bases and J by 6 bases, with 13 bases of the junction left unmatched. Per germline, CDR1 MGHRA and CDR2 YSYEKL. The CDR3 spans 16 residues. This chain's CDR3 is CASSQRPGLPMAEQYF. The CDR3 nucleotides are TGCGCCAGCAGCCAACGGCCGGGACTACCGATGGCCGAGCAGTACTTC.

This clone was detected a few times. The rearrangement links TRBV7-6 to TRBJ1-1, with a weak D call TRBD1 (5 bases). The CDR3 extends over 15 amino acids. The germline gives CDR1 SGHVS, CDR2 FNYEAQ. V lost 5 bases to trimming and J lost 4 bases, with 17 bases between them. In nucleotides, the CDR3 is TGTGCCAGCAGCCCTTACTCCCGGGGGGGCACTGAAGCTTTCTTT. Protein: CASSPYSRGGTEAFF.

The V gene is TRBV6-5, the J gene TRBJ1-6; D gene uncertain. V dropped 2 bases and J dropped 8 bases, with 13 bases sitting between them. The CDR3 contains 15 residues. CDR1 and CDR2 (germline): MNHEY, SVGAGI. CDR3 protein: CASSYGWAAYSPLHF. The CDR3 DNA sequence: TGTGCCAGCAGTTACGGGTGGGCAGCCTATTCACCCCTCCACTTT.

This chain joins TRBV7-8 and TRBJ2-5; D gene ambiguous. Germline V CDR1 and CDR2: SGHVS, FQNEAQ. V dropped 2 bases and J dropped 5 bases, with 9 bases sitting between them. The CDR3 loop spans 13 amino acids. DNA for the CDR3: TGTGCCAGCAGCTTATCCCCCGGGGAGACCCAGTACTTC. This encodes CASSLSPGETQYF.

This sequence joins TRBV15 and TRBJ2-1; 7 bases are a match to TRBD2. There are 14 residues in the CDR3. Trimming took 3 bases from V and 6 from J; bases not matched to a gene: 5. CDR1 and CDR2 (germline): LNHNV, YYDKDF (reference sequence). The chain's CDR3 is CATSSPSGFNEQFF. Here the CDR3 DNA reads TGTGCCACCAGCAGCCCTAGCGGCTTCAATGAGCAGTTCTTC. The complete variable domain, with remaining parts taken from reference TRBV15 and TRBJ2-1, reads DAMVIQNPRYQVTQFGKPVTLSCSQTLNHNVMYWYQQKSSQAPKLLFHYYDKDFNNEADTPDNFQSRRPNTSFCFLDIRSPGLGDTAMYLCATSSPSGFNEQFFGPGTRLTVL.

Only one count was recorded for this clone. V is TRBV7-2 and J is TRBJ1-4, with unresolved D. V lost 0 bases and J lost 1, with 3 bases in between. This CDR3 spans 14 amino acids. Looked up from germline, CDR1 is SGHTA and CDR2 is FQGNSA. The CDR3 nucleotides read TGTGCCAGCAGCTTAGCCGTAACTAATGAAAAACTGTTTTTT. Translation gives CASSLAVTNEKLFF.

This clone was counted a few times. The chain uses TRBV27 and TRBJ2-7; the D gene is possibly TRBD1 (5 bases). V lost 0 bases and J lost 0, with 12 bases in between. Germline V gene data show CDR1 as MNHEY and CDR2 as SMNVEV (reference sequence). There are 16 residues in the CDR3. As DNA, the CDR3 is TGTGCCAGCAGTTTATCGTCCCACAGGAGCTCCTACGAGCAGTACTTC. This translates into CASSLSSHRSSYEQYF.

The chain is built from TRBV5-6 and TRBJ2-5; 15 nucleotides align to TRBD2. Germline V gene sequence: CDR1 SGHDT, CDR2 YYEEEE. This CDR3 region has 15 residues. The V and J ends lost 4 bases and 5 bases, in that order; junction bases with no gene match: 3. As DNA, the CDR3 is TGTGCCAGCAGCCAAGGACTAGCGGGGGGGGAGACCCAGTACTTC. This gives the protein CASSQGLAGGETQYF.

CDR3 in amino acids: CASRGWGGGQEKLFF. In DNA form, the CDR3 reads TGTGCCAGCAGGGGATGGGGGGGAGGCCAAGAAAAACTGTTTTTT. The chain couples TRBV6-5 to TRBJ1-4, with D possibly TRBD1 on 5 matching bases. Germline loops: CDR1 MNHEY, CDR2 SVGAGI. There are 15 residues in the CDR3. Trimming pared 6 bases from V and 8 bases from J, leaving 19 bases between.

The V call is TRBV18, the J call TRBJ2-2; 7 nucleotides align to TRBD1. V lost 1 base and J lost 3; bases outside the gene matches: 5. The CDR3 covers 16 residues. Germline-derived CDR1 and CDR2 are KGHSH and LQKENI. The CDR3 DNA reads TGTGCCAGCTCACCACAGGGACAGAGTTACACCGGGGAGCTGTTTTTT. This codes for CASSPQGQSYTGELFF. The complete variable domain, with remaining parts taken from reference TRBV18 and TRBJ2-2, reads NAGVMQNPRHLVRRRGQEARLRCSPMKGHSHVYWYRQLPEEGLKFMVYLQKENIIDESGMPKERFSAEFPKEGPSILRIQQVVRGDSAAYFCASSPQGQSYTGELFFGEGSRLTVL.

This rearrangement joins TRBV18 to TRBJ1-1; 8 nucleotides align to TRBD1. Germline V gene lookup returns CDR1 KGHSH and CDR2 LQKENI. V shed 4 bases, J shed 2 bases, and the junction held 6 bases outside the gene matches. CDR3 size: 15 residues. DNA for the CDR3: TGTGCCAGCTCACATGGACAGGGACTTAACACTGAAGCTTTCTTT. It is translated as CASSHGQGLNTEAFF.

This clone showed up just once. V is TRBV4-3 and J is TRBJ2-3; perhaps TRBD2 as D (6 bases). The CDR3 contains 15 residues. V was clipped by 4 bases and J by 2 bases, with 13 bases between them. Germline lookup yields CDR1 LGHNA and CDR2 YSLEER. This CDR3 reads CASSPLRDSTDTQYF. The CDR3 DNA follows: TGCGCCAGCAGCCCCCTCCGGGACTCCACAGATACGCAGTATTTT.

CDR3 sequence (DNA): TGTGCCAGCAGTCCAGGGGTCTCCTACGAGCAGTACTTC. It is translated as CASSPGVSYEQYF. The genes are TRBV2 and TRBJ2-7; tentatively, D is TRBD1 (6 bases). The CDR3 contains 13 residues. The germline gives CDR1 SNHLY, CDR2 FYNNEI. V lost 5 bases to trimming and J lost 0 bases, with 8 bases between them.

Only one count was recorded for this clone. V usage is TRBV9 and J usage is TRBJ1-2; possibly TRBD1 for D (5 bases). The CDR3 length is 12 residues. Germline lookup yields CDR1 SGDLS and CDR2 YYNGEE. Trimming removed 4 bases at V and 8 bases at J, with 12 bases between. The CDR3 sequence is CASSTTVRGYTF. For the CDR3, the DNA is TGTGCCAGCAGCACGACAGTGCGGGGCTACACCTTC.

This clone was seen a handful of times. Here the CDR3 DNA reads TGTGCCACCATGACCCGGGACTATCGAAACACCGGGGAGCTGTTTTTT. This encodes CATMTRDYRNTGELFF. This chain links TRBV19 with TRBJ2-2; 7 bases are shared with TRBD2. This CDR3 region has 16 residues. The V gene end was trimmed by 10 bases and the J gene end by 2 bases; junction bases not matched to a gene: 13. Germline CDR1 reads LNHDA; CDR2 reads SQIVND (reference sequence).

This sequence joins TRBV5-1 and TRBJ2-5; D possibly corresponds to TRBD1 (6 bases). Trimming cost V 0 bases and J 3 bases, with 12 bases left between them. The CDR3 is 15 amino acids. Germline V CDR1 and CDR2: SGHRS, YFSETQ. The CDR3 reads CASSLVQGLEETQYF. CDR3 nucleotides: TGCGCCAGCAGCTTGGTACAGGGTTTAGAAGAGACCCAGTACTTC.

This clone has just one count. The chain joins TRBV9 to TRBJ2-5; a possible D gene is TRBD2 (5 bases). Trimming removed 3 bases at V and 0 bases at J, with 18 bases between. The length of the CDR3 is 17 residues. In germline, CDR1 is SGDLS, CDR2 YYNGEE. Here the CDR3 reads CASSGAFAGGYQETQYF. As DNA, the CDR3 is TGTGCCAGCAGCGGAGCTTTTGCGGGCGGGTACCAAGAGACCCAGTACTTC.

The rearrangement uses TRBV28 and TRBJ2-5, with TRBD1 identical over 8 bases. V lost 8 bases, J lost 5 bases, and 10 bases stayed unmatched. The CDR3 length is 14 residues. The V gene's germline CDR1 is MDHEN and CDR2 SYDVKM. DNA of the CDR3: TGTGCCAGCCCCGGGACAGGTGCGAGCGAGACCCAGTACTTC. Protein product: CASPGTGASETQYF.

J is TRBJ1-1 and V is TRBV4-2; D ambiguous. Germline V gene data show CDR1 as LGHNA and CDR2 as YNFKEQ. V was trimmed by 0 bases and J by 1 base, leaving 9 bases between them. The CDR3 is made up of 15 amino acids. CDR3 nucleotides: TGTGCCAGCAGCCAAGATGCTATTCCGAACACTGAAGCTTTCTTT. Translation: CASSQDAIPNTEAFF.

V usage is TRBV6-5 and J usage is TRBJ2-5; D might be TRBD2 (6 bases). The V gene lost 2 bases and the J gene lost 5 bases, with 15 bases spanning the gap. The CDR3 runs to 15 residues. Germline-derived CDR1 and CDR2 are MNHEY and SVGAGI. In DNA, the CDR3 is TGTGCCAGCAGTTACGGCGGGACCTCGGGGGAGACCCAGTACTTC. Residues: CASSYGGTSGETQYF.

DNA for the CDR3: TGCGCCAGCAGCCAATCAAGGCTGGGACTCGGAGCTTTCTTT. Its translation: CASSQSRLGLGAFF. V usage is TRBV4-3 and J usage is TRBJ1-1, with TRBD1 as a possible D gene (5 bases). The V gene's germline CDR1 is LGHNA and CDR2 YSLEER. Trimming pared 2 bases from V and 10 bases from J, leaving 17 bases between. The CDR3 spans 14 residues.

On this clone itself: The junction shows a germline mismatch at one end, possibly a read error. The chain uses TRBV4-2 and TRBJ1-5, with D possibly TRBD1 on 6 matching bases. The germline gives CDR1 LGHNA, CDR2 YNFKEQ. The CDR3 has 15 amino acids. DNA of the CDR3: TGTGCCAGCAGCCAAGACCCGGACAGATATCAGGCCCAGCATTTT. Protein sequence: CASSQDPDRYQAQHF.

As for this clone: Given the absence of the conserved phenylalanine or tryptophan at the CDR3 end, a read error is likely. This rearrangement joins TRBV4-1 to TRBJ1-5; 8 bases fit TRBD1. This CDR3 has 15 amino acids. V was clipped by 6 bases and J by 3 bases; unmatched bases: 7. Germline CDR1 is MGHRA and CDR2 is YSYEKL. The CDR3 DNA reads TGCGCCAGCAGTCGTCAGGGGGCGAACAATCAGCCCCAGCATGTT. Translation gives CASSRQGANNQPQHV.

V usage is TRBV10-3 and J usage is TRBJ1-5, with D perhaps TRBD1 (5 bases). The CDR3 contains 14 residues. Germline CDR1 and CDR2: ENHRY and SYGVKD. The ends were cut back, 2 bases at V and 7 bases at J, with 12 bases in the middle. This CDR3 reads CAISEIGAGQPQHF. The DNA for the CDR3 is TGTGCCATCAGTGAGATCGGGGCGGGGCAGCCCCAGCATTTT.

This clone showed up just a few times. The CDR3 reads CASKRGDSPLHF. DNA for the CDR3: TGTGCCAGCAAAAGGGGTGATTCACCCCTCCACTTT. The chain couples TRBV6-6 to TRBJ1-6; a weak D match, TRBD1 (5 bases). The CDR3 spans 12 residues. V was trimmed by 7 bases and J by 8 bases, leaving 9 bases between them. Per germline, CDR1 MNHNY and CDR2 SVGAGI (reference sequence).

CDR3 nucleotides: TGTGCCAGCAGCTTGGGGCTAGCGGACAACTACGAGCAGTACTTC. This encodes CASSLGLADNYEQYF. This chain connects TRBV5-4 to TRBJ2-7, with TRBD2 matching over 7 bases. Germline V lookup: CDR1 SGHNT, CDR2 YYREEE (reference sequence). The V gene end was trimmed by 0 bases and the J gene end by 3 bases; junction bases not matched to a gene: 6. The CDR3 has 15 amino acids.

Note on this clone: One end of the junction is discordant with germline, which a read error may explain. The chain is built from TRBV6-6 and TRBJ1-5; 9 nucleotides line up with TRBD1. Germline loops: CDR1 MNHNY, CDR2 SVGAGI (reference sequence). The CDR3 totals 15 residues. The CDR3 nucleotides are TGTGCCAGCATACCGGACAGGGGCGGCAATAAGCCCCAGCATTTT. Protein sequence: CASIPDRGGNKPQHF.

The chain joins TRBV5-1 to TRBJ2-3; perhaps TRBD2 as D (6 bases). Germline CDR1 and CDR2: SGHRS and YFSETQ. This CDR3 is built from 14 residues. The V gene lost 3 bases and the J gene lost 5 bases, with 13 bases spanning the gap. The CDR3 sequence: CASSSLPGEDTQYF. The DNA for the CDR3 is TGCGCCAGCAGCTCCCTTCCGGGGGAAGATACGCAGTATTTT.

This clone was seen a handful of times. This chain uses TRBV6-4 with TRBJ1-6, with 7 bases matching TRBD1. CDR1 and CDR2 (germline): MRHNA, SNTAGT. The CDR3 totals 14 residues. Trimming cost V 9 bases and J 3 bases; bases outside gene matches: 5. CDR3 loop: CASRGGDYNSPLHF. The DNA for the CDR3 is TGTGCCAGTAGAGGGGGCGACTATAATTCACCCCTCCACTTT.

The rearrangement links TRBV15 to TRBJ1-5, with TRBD1 matching over 9 bases. V was pared by 3 bases and J by 7 bases, with 7 bases of the junction left unmatched. Germline V gives CDR1 LNHNV, CDR2 YYDKDF (reference sequence). CDR3 length: 15 amino acids. CDR3 loop: CATSRGTGSSQPQHF. In nucleotides, the CDR3 is TGTGCCACCAGCAGGGGGACAGGGTCCAGCCAGCCCCAGCATTTT.

The chain links TRBV6-5 to TRBJ1-6; no firm D call. Germline assignment: CDR1 MNHEY and CDR2 SVGAGI. The CDR3 sequence is 16 residues long. V lost 2 bases and J lost 7, with 15 bases in between. The CDR3 loop is CASSYDGTGWNSPLHF. The CDR3 DNA follows: TGTGCCAGCAGTTACGACGGAACCGGGTGGAATTCACCCCTCCACTTT.